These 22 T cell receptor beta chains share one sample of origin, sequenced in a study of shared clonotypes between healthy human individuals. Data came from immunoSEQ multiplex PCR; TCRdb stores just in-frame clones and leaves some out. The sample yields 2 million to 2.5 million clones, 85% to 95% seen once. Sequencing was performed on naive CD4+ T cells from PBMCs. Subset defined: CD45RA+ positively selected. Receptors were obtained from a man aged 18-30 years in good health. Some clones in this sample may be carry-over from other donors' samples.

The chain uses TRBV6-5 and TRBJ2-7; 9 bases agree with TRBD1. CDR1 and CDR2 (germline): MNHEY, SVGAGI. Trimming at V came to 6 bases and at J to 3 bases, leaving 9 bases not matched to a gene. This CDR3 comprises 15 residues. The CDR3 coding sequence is TGTGCCAGCAGCGACTACGGGACAGGGAACTACGAGCAGTACTTC. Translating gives CASSDYGTGNYEQYF.

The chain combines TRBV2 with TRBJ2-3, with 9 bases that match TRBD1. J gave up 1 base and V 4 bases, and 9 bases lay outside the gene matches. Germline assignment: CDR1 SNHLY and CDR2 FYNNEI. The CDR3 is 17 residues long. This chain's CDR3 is CASSGGVGQGGTDTQYF. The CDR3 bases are TGTGCCAGCAGTGGTGGGGTGGGACAGGGCGGCACAGATACGCAGTATTTT.

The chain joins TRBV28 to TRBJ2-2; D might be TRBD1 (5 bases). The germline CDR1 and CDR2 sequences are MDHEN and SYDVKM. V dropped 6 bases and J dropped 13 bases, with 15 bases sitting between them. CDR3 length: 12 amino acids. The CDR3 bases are TGTGCCAGCAGACAGGATCCGGTGGGGCTGTTTTTT. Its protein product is CASRQDPVGLFF.

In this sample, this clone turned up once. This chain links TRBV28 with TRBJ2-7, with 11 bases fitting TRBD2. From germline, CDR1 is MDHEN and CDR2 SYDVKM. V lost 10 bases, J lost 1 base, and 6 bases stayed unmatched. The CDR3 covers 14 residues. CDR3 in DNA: TGTGCCACTTCCGGGACTAGCGGATCCTACGAGCAGTACTTC. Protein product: CATSGTSGSYEQYF.

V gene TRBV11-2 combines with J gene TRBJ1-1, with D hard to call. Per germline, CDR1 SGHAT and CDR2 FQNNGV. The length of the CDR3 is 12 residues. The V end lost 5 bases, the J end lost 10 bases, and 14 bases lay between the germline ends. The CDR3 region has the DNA TGTGCCAGCAGCCCTGGATGGGGTGGAGCTTTCTTT. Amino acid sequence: CASSPGWGGAFF.

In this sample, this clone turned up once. The CDR3 here is CASSEEGMGVDTQYF. In DNA form, the CDR3 reads TGTGCCAGCAGTGAAGAGGGGATGGGTGTAGATACGCAGTATTTT. This chain links TRBV2 with TRBJ2-3; possibly TRBD1 for D (5 bases). Per germline, CDR1 SNHLY and CDR2 FYNNEI. This CDR3 contains 15 residues. Trimming pared 1 base from V and 5 bases from J, leaving 13 bases between.

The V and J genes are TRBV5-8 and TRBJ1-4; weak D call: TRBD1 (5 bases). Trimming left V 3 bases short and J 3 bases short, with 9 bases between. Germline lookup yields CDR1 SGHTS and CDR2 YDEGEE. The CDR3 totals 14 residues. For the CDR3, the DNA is TGTGCCAGCAGCTCATCGACAGCTAATGAAAAACTGTTTTTT. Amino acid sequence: CASSSSTANEKLFF.

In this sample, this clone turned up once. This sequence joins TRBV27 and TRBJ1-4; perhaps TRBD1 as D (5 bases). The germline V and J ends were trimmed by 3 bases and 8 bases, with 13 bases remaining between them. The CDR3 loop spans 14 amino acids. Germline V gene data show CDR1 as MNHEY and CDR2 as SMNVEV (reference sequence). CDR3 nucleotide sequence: TGTGCCAGCAGTTTGTTGGGGGAAGGAGAAAAACTGTTTTTT. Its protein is CASSLLGEGEKLFF.

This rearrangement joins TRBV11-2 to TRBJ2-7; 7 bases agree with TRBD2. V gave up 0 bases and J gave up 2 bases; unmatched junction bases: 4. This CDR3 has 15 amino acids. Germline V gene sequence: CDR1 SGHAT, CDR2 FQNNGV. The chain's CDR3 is CASSLEGGSPYEQYF. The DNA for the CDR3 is TGTGCCAGCAGCTTAGAGGGGGGGAGCCCCTACGAGCAGTACTTC.

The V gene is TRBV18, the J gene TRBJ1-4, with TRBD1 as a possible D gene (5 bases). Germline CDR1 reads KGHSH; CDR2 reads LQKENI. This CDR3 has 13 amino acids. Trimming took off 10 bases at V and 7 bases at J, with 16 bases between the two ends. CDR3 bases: TGTGCCACCCTGGGGACCCGCGGTGAAAAACTGTTTTTT. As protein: CATLGTRGEKLFF.

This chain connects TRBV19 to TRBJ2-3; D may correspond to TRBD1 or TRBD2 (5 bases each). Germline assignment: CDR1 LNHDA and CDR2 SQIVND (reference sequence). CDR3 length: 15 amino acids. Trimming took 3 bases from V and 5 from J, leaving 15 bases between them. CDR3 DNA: TGTGCCAGTAGTATCAACCGGGACCCCAGAGATACGCAGTATTTT. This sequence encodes CASSINRDPRDTQYF.

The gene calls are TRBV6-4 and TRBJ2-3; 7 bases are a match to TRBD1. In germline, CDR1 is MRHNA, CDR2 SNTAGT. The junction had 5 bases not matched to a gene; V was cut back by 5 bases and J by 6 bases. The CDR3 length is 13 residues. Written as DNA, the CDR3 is TGTGCCAGCAGTCCCAGGGGGTTTGATACGCAGTATTTT. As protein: CASSPRGFDTQYF.

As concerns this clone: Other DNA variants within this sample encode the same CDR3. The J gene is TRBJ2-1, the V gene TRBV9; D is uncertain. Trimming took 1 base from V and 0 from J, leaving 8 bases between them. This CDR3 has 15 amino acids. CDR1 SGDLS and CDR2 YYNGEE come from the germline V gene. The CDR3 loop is CASSVRGSSYNEQFF. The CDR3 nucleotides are TGTGCCAGCAGCGTACGCGGCAGCTCCTACAATGAGCAGTTCTTC.

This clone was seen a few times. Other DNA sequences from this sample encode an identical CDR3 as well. CDR3 bases: TGTGCCTGGAGCGGCGGGACTAACTATGGCTACACCTTC. Its protein product is CAWSGGTNYGYTF. The chain has TRBV30 and TRBJ1-2, with D uncertain. Germline V gene lookup returns CDR1 GTSNPN and CDR2 SVGIG (reference sequence). CDR3 length: 13 amino acids. V was trimmed by 3 bases and J by 0 bases, leaving 8 bases between them.

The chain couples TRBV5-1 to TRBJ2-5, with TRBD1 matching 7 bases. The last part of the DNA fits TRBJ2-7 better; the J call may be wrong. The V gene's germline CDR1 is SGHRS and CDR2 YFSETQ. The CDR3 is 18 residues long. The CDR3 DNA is TGCGCCAGCAGCTTGGACGGGACCTCACAGGGGCCGTTATACGAGCAGTACTTC. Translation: CASSLDGTSQGPLYEQYF.

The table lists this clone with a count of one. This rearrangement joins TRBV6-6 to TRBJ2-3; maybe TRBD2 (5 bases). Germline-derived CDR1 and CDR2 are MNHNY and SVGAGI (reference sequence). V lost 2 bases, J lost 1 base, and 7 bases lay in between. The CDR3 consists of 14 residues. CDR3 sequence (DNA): TGTGCCAGCAGTTACATCGGGGGCACAGATACGCAGTATTTT. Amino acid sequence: CASSYIGGTDTQYF.

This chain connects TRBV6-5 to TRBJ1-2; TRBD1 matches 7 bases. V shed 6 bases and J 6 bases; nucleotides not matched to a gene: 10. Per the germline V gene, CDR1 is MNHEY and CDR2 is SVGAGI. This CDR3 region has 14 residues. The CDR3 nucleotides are TGTGCCAGCAGCCTGCGGGACAGTGCCCATGGCTACACCTTC. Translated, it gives CASSLRDSAHGYTF.

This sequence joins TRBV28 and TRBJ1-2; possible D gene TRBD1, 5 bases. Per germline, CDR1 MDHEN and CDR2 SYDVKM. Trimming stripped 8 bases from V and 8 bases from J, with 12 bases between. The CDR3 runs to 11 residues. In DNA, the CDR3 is TGTGCCAGCGGACACATCGCCGGCTACACCTTC. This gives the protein CASGHIAGYTF.

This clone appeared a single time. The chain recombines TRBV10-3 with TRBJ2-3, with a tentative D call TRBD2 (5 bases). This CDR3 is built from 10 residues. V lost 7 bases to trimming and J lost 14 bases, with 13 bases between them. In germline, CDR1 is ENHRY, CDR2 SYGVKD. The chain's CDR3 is CAITGRRGYF. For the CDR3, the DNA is TGTGCCATCACCGGCCGTCGGGGGTATTTT.

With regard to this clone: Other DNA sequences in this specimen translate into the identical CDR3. The CDR3, as DNA: TGTGCCAGCAGCTACAGAGGGAACACTGAAGCTTTCTTT. Protein product: CASSYRGNTEAFF. This chain connects TRBV7-9 to TRBJ1-1; D gene ambiguous. Germline V lookup: CDR1 SEHNR, CDR2 FQNEAQ (reference sequence). The V end was cut by 4 bases, the J end by 1 base, with 7 bases between. The CDR3 contains 13 residues.

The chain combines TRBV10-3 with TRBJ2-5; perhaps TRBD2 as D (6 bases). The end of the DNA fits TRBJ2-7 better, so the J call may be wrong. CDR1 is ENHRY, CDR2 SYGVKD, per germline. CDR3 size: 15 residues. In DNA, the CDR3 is TGTGCCATCAGTGGGGGCCACGGGGGCTCCTACGAGCAGTACTTC. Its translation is CAISGGHGGSYEQYF.

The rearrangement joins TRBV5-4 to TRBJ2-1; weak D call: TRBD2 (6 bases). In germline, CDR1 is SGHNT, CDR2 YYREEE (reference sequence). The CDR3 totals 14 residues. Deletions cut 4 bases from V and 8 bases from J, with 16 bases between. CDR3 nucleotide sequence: TGTGCCAGCAGCATTCGGGCCTCGGGGGATGAGCAGTTCTTC. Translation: CASSIRASGDEQFF.